The clone carrying this T cell receptor (beta chain) was detected a few times. The germline V gene has CDR1 LGHDT and CDR2 YNNKEL (reference sequence). This CDR3 is 15 amino acids long. Trimming shortened V by 0 bases and J by 0 bases, and 8 bases separated the two germline ends. This record belongs to a study of T-cell memory formation after mild COVID-19. At the level of the study: The study found TCR clusters largely donor specific.

TCRdb re-called the 5' RACE reads through MiXCR, storing one row per CDR3 protein. The sample has about 110,000 distinct CDR3 sequences, around an eighth seen once; the top ten hold under 30%. The specimen was PBMCs or a T cell subset sorted from them (not recorded which). V usage is TRBV3-1 and J usage is TRBJ2-5, with D perhaps matching TRBD1 (5 bases). This TCR derives from an adult woman who had mild COVID-19 (a few samples of this study predate the infection). Cell type and time point are not known. CDR3 protein: CASSQERTYQETQYF. The CDR3 DNA is TGTGCCAGCAGCCAAGAACGGACATACCAAGAGACCCAGTACTTC.